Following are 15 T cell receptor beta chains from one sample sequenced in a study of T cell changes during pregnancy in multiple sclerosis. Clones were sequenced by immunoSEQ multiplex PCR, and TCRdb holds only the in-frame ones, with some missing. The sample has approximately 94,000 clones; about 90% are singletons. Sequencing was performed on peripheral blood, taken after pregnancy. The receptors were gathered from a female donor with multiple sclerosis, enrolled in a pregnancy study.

The DNA of the CDR3 is TGTGCCAGCAGCGTAGGGACTAGCGCGAGAGGTGGCTACGAGCAGTACTTC. This encodes CASSVGTSARGGYEQYF. The gene calls are TRBV9 and TRBJ2-7; 9 nucleotides align to TRBD2. This CDR3 is 17 amino acids long. Germline trimming cut 0 bases from V and 3 bases from J; bases unmatched to any gene: 10. Germline V gives CDR1 SGDLS, CDR2 YYNGEE.

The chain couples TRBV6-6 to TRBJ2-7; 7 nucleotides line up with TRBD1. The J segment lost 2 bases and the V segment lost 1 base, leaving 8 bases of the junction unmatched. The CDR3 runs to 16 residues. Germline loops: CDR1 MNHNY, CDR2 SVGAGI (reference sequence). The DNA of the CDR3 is TGTGCCAGCAGTTACTTCTACCGGGACAGAACCTACGAGCAGTACTTC. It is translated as CASSYFYRDRTYEQYF.

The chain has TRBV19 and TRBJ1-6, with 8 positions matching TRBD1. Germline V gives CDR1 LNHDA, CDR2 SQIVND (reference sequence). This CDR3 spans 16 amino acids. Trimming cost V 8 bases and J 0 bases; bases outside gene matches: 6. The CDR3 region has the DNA TGTGCCAGTGGACAGGGTGGGAGCTCCTATAATTCACCCCTCCACTTT. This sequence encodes CASGQGGSSYNSPLHF.

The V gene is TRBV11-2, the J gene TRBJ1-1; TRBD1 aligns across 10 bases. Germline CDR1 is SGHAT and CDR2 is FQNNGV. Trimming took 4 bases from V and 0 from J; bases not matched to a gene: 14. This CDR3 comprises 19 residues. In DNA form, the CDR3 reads TGTGCCAGCAGCTCCGCTGAGGGATGGGACAGGGGCTTGAACACTGAAGCTTTCTTT. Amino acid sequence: CASSSAEGWDRGLNTEAFF.

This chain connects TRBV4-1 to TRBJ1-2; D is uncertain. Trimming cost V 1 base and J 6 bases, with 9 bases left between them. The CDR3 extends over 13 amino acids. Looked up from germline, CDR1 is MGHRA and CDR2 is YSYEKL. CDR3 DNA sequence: TGCGCCAGCAGCCAAGGTACAACCCATGGCTACACCTTC. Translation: CASSQGTTHGYTF.

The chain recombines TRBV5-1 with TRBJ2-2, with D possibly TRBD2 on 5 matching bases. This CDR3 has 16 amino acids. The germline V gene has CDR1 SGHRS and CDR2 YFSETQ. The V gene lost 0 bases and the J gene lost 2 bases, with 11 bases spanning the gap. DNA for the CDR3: TGCGCCAGCAGCTTGGGTCGGACTGTTAACACCGGGGAGCTGTTTTTT. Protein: CASSLGRTVNTGELFF. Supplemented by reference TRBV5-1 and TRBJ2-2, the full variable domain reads KAGVTQTPRYLIKTRGQQVTLSCSPISGHRSVSWYQQTPGQGLQFLFEYFSETQRNKGNFPGRFSGRQFSNSRSEMNVSTLELGDSALYLCASSLGRTVNTGELFFGEGSRLTVL.

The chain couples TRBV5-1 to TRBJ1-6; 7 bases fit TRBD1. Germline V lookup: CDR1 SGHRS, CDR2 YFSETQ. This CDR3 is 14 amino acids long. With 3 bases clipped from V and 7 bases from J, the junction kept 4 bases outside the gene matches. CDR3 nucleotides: TGCGCCAGCAGCTCAGGGACAGCCAATTCACCCCTCCACTTT. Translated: CASSSGTANSPLHF.

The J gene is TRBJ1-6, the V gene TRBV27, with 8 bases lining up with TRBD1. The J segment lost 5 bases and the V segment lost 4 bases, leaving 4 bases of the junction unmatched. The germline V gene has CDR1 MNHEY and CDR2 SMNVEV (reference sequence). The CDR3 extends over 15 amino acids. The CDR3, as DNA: TGTGCCAGCAGTTCGGGACAGGTGAATAATTCACCCCTCCACTTT. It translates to CASSSGQVNNSPLHF.

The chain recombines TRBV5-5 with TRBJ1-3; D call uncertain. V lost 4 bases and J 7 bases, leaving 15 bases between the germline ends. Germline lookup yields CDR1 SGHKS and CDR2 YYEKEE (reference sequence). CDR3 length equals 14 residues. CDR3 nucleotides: TGTGCCAGCAGCGGCGTCCTCGTCGGGAACACCATATATTTT. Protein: CASSGVLVGNTIYF.

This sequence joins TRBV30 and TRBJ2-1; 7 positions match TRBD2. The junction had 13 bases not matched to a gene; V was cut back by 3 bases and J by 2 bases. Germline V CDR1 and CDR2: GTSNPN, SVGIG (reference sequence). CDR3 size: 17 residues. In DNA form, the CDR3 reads TGTGCCTGGAGGTTCCCCTCTAGCGGAGGGGCCTACAATGAGCAGTTCTTC. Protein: CAWRFPSSGGAYNEQFF.

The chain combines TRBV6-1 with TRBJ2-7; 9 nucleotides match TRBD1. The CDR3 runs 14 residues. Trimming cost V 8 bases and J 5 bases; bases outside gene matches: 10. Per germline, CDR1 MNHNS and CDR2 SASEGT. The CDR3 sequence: CASGPGTGSDEQYF. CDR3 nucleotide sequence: TGTGCCAGCGGACCCGGGACAGGGTCCGACGAGCAGTACTTC.

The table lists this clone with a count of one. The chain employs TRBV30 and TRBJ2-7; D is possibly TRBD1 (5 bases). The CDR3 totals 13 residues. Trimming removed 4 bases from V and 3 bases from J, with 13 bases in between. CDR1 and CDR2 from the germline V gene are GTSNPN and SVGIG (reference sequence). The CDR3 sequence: CAWNFGRGYEQYF. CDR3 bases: TGTGCCTGGAATTTCGGTAGGGGCTACGAGCAGTACTTC.

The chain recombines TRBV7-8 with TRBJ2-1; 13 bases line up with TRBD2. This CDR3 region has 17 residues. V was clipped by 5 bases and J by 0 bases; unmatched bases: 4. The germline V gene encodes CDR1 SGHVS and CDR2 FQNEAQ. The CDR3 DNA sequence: TGTGCCAGCAGCCAGCGACTAGCGGGGGGCTCCTACAATGAGCAGTTCTTC. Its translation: CASSQRLAGGSYNEQFF.

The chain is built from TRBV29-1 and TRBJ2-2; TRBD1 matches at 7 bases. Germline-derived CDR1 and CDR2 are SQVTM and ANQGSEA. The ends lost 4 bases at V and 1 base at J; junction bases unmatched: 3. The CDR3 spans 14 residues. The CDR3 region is CSVAGTVNTGELFF. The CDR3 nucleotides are TGCAGCGTTGCCGGGACAGTGAACACCGGGGAGCTGTTTTTT.

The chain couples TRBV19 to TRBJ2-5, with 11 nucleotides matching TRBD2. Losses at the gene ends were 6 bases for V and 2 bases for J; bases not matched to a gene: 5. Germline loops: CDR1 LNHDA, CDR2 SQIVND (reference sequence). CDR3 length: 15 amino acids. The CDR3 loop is CASRRGLAVQETQYF. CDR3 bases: TGTGCCAGTAGGCGGGGACTAGCGGTTCAAGAGACCCAGTACTTC.